Presented here are 30 T cell receptor beta chains from one specimen sequenced in a study of blood T cell repertoires in COVID-19. TCRdb keeps only in-frame clones here, not all; method: immunoSEQ multiplex PCR. The repertoire holds some 150,000 clones, nearly 80% seen once, with roughly 14% in the top ten. Sequenced material: peripheral blood. The receptors stem from a woman aged 80 or over with acute or convalescent COVID-19.

The V and J genes are TRBV6-5 and TRBJ1-5; a possible D gene is TRBD1 (5 bases). V was shortened by 5 bases and J by 0 bases, with 8 bases between the two germline ends. Germline V gene sequence: CDR1 MNHEY, CDR2 SVGAGI. This CDR3 is 14 amino acids long. The chain's CDR3 is CASSQTGSNQPQHF. The CDR3 DNA follows: TGTGCCAGCAGTCAAACAGGTAGCAATCAGCCCCAGCATTTT.

This clone was detected a few times. This chain joins TRBV15 and TRBJ2-7; TRBD2 agrees at 9 bases. Losses at the gene ends were 4 bases for V and 7 bases for J; bases not matched to a gene: 11. This CDR3 has 15 amino acids. CDR1 LNHNV and CDR2 YYDKDF come from the germline V gene (reference sequence). CDR3 coding DNA: TGTGCCACCAGCATTCGTGGTAGCGGGAGAGGGGAGCAGTACTTC. It specifies CATSIRGSGRGEQYF.

The chain combines TRBV7-3 with TRBJ1-3, with D maybe TRBD1 (5 bases). Germline assignment: CDR1 SGHTA and CDR2 FQGTGA. CDR3 size: 14 residues. Trimming removed 8 bases at V and 2 bases at J, with 13 bases between. CDR3 sequence: CASYGAGPGNTIYF. Here the CDR3 DNA reads TGTGCCAGCTACGGGGCGGGACCTGGAAACACCATATATTTT.

This chain uses TRBV7-2 with TRBJ1-2; TRBD1 might be the D (5 bases). Germline V CDR1 and CDR2: SGHTA, FQGNSA. V lost 2 bases and J lost 4, with 20 bases in between. The CDR3 length is 17 residues. The CDR3 here is CASSLMMGQGIFYGYTF. The CDR3 DNA follows: TGTGCCAGCAGCTTAATGATGGGGCAGGGCATATTCTATGGCTACACCTTC.

The rearrangement joins TRBV29-1 to TRBJ2-3, with 7 bases identical to TRBD2. J was trimmed by 4 bases and V by 5 bases; bases with no gene match: 12. CDR3 length equals 15 residues. Germline CDR1 is SQVTM and CDR2 is ANQGSEA. The CDR3 sequence: CSVPSRAGVSDTQYF. As DNA, the CDR3 is TGCAGCGTTCCCTCTCGGGCGGGAGTTTCAGATACGCAGTATTTT.

This rearrangement joins TRBV30 to TRBJ2-7, with 7 bases lining up with TRBD1. Germline CDR1 is GTSNPN and CDR2 is SVGIG (reference sequence). The CDR3 consists of 14 residues. With V trimmed by 4 bases and J by 0 bases, 6 bases remained unmatched. The CDR3 DNA reads as TGTGCCTGGACCCATCAGGGGGACTCCTACGAGCAGTACTTC. Protein sequence: CAWTHQGDSYEQYF. The variable domain in full, with the rest retrieved from reference TRBV30 and TRBJ2-7, is SQTIHQWPATLVQPVGSPLSLECTVEGTSNPNLYWYRQAAGRGLQLLFYSVGIGQISSEVPQNLSASRPQDRQFILSSKKLLLSDSGFYLCAWTHQGDSYEQYFGPGTRLTVT.

In this sample, this clone turned up once. This chain connects TRBV12-5 to TRBJ1-2; no clear D gene. The CDR3 loop spans 12 amino acids. Trimming removed 1 base at V and 4 bases at J, with 4 bases between. The germline gives CDR1 LGHNT, CDR2 FRNRAP. The CDR3 sequence: CASGLDSYGYTF. In DNA form, the CDR3 reads TGTGCTAGTGGTTTGGACAGCTATGGCTACACCTTC.

V is TRBV5-4 and J is TRBJ2-2, with a possible D match to TRBD2 (7 bases). The CDR3 consists of 16 residues. Trimming took 4 bases from V and 5 from J, leaving 18 bases between them. The germline gives CDR1 SGHNT, CDR2 YYREEE (reference sequence). Here the CDR3 reads CASSLPGGRGTGELFF. For the CDR3, the DNA is TGTGCCAGCAGCCTGCCGGGGGGCCGAGGGACCGGGGAGCTGTTTTTT.

This rearrangement joins TRBV2 to TRBJ1-2; D not certain. The germline V gene has CDR1 SNHLY and CDR2 FYNNEI. This CDR3 has 14 amino acids. V was trimmed by 7 bases and J by 3 bases, leaving 15 bases between them. This CDR3 is CASTSRGVDYGYTF. Written as DNA, the CDR3 is TGTGCCAGCACCTCAAGAGGAGTGGACTATGGCTACACCTTC.

As for this clone: One end of the junction does not line up with germline, which may come from a read error. The V gene is TRBV5-6, the J gene TRBJ2-5; no definite D call. The CDR3 sequence is 14 residues long. Germline CDR1 is SGHDT and CDR2 is YYEEEE. CDR3 sequence (DNA): TGTGCCAGCAGCTTGAGGCAGACACTGCCGCAAAATCACTTC. Translating gives CASSLRQTLPQNHF.

This chain joins TRBV6-5 and TRBJ1-1; 8 nucleotides match TRBD1. There are 15 residues in the CDR3. The V gene end was trimmed by 6 bases and the J gene end by 5 bases; junction bases not matched to a gene: 11. Germline V gene sequence: CDR1 MNHEY, CDR2 SVGAGI. The CDR3 DNA is TGTGCCAGCAGAAGCAACACAGGGGGAAAGACTGAAGCTTTCTTT. Amino acids: CASRSNTGGKTEAFF.

This chain links TRBV2 with TRBJ2-2; TRBD2 is a possible D gene (7 bases). Germline values: CDR1 SNHLY, CDR2 FYNNEI. The V end was cut by 8 bases, the J end by 5 bases, with 18 bases between. The length of the CDR3 is 15 residues. The CDR3 region has the DNA TGTGCCAGCGGAAGGGGGGGCTCGGGAACCGGGGAGCTGTTTTTT. Residues: CASGRGGSGTGELFF. Variable domain in full (rest from reference TRBV2 and TRBJ2-2): EPEVTQTPSHQVTQMGQEVILRCVPISNHLYFYWYRQILGQKVEFLVSFYNNEISEKSEIFDDQFSVERPDGSNFTLKIRSTKLEDSAMYFCASGRGGSGTGELFFGEGSRLTVL.

This chain links TRBV27 with TRBJ1-5; the D is unclear. This CDR3 has 13 residues. V shed 3 bases and J shed 4 bases, with 7 bases lying between them. In germline, CDR1 is MNHEY, CDR2 SMNVEV (reference sequence). DNA for the CDR3: TGTGCCAGCAGTTTGTTTATGAATCAGCCCCAGCATTTT. It is translated as CASSLFMNQPQHF.

Only a few counts were recorded for this clone. The CDR3 is CASSGEQGMSTEAFF. CDR3 nucleotide sequence: TGTGCCAGCAGTGGAGAACAGGGGATGAGCACTGAAGCTTTCTTT. The genes are TRBV2 and TRBJ1-1; TRBD1 matches 7 bases. The junction had 9 bases not matched to a gene; V was cut back by 4 bases and J by 4 bases. Germline assignment: CDR1 SNHLY and CDR2 FYNNEI. The CDR3 runs 15 residues.

The table lists this clone with a count of one. The V call is TRBV15, the J call TRBJ1-2; D is unresolved. The CDR3 has 17 residues. CDR1 and CDR2 (germline): LNHNV, YYDKDF (reference sequence). Trimming took 4 bases from V and 0 from J, leaving 18 bases between them. CDR3 sequence (DNA): TGTGCCACCAGCACACCGGGAGCTCTTACGTCTAACTATGGCTACACCTTC. Its translation is CATSTPGALTSNYGYTF.

This chain connects TRBV5-4 to TRBJ2-1, with 8 bases identical to TRBD1. V lost 4 bases to trimming and J lost 7 bases; unmatched junction nucleotides: 1. Germline V gives CDR1 SGHNT, CDR2 YYREEE (reference sequence). The CDR3 has 12 amino acids. This CDR3 reads CASSRQGNEQFF. CDR3 sequence (DNA): TGTGCCAGCAGCCGACAGGGGAATGAGCAGTTCTTC.

The chain joins TRBV7-2 to TRBJ1-4; TRBD1 matches 7 bases. The CDR3 spans 16 residues. Germline CDR1 and CDR2: SGHTA and FQGNSA. V was pared by 2 bases and J by 5 bases, with 8 bases of the junction left unmatched. The CDR3 DNA is TGTGCCAGCAGCTTAACCCGGACAGGATCGAATGAAAAACTGTTTTTT. This codes for CASSLTRTGSNEKLFF.

The J gene is TRBJ2-5, the V gene TRBV6-5; 10 nucleotides match TRBD1. The V gene's germline CDR1 is MNHEY and CDR2 SVGAGI. This CDR3 is 13 amino acids long. Trimming cost V 7 bases and J 5 bases; bases outside gene matches: 4. The DNA for the CDR3 is TGTGCCAGCACTATGGACAGGGGGGAGACCCAGTACTTC. Residues: CASTMDRGETQYF.

This clone was detected once. This rearrangement joins TRBV7-2 to TRBJ1-5, with D possibly TRBD1 on 5 matching bases. CDR3 size: 14 residues. The V end was cut by 6 bases, the J end by 6 bases, with 15 bases between. Germline CDR1 reads SGHTA; CDR2 reads FQGNSA. The CDR3 reads CASSNRGGGQPQHF. The CDR3 DNA follows: TGTGCCAGCAGTAACCGGGGGGGAGGTCAGCCCCAGCATTTT.

The DNA for the CDR3 is TGTGCCAGCAGCCAAGGGGGACTAGCGGCCGGGGAGCTGTTTTTT. Its protein product is CASSQGGLAAGELFF. V usage is TRBV7-3 and J usage is TRBJ2-2, with TRBD2 matching 11 bases. Germline CDR1 reads SGHTA; CDR2 reads FQGTGA. The CDR3 length is 15 residues. Trimming at V came to 5 bases and at J to 6 bases, leaving 5 bases not matched to a gene. The full variable domain, its missing parts supplied by reference TRBV7-3 and TRBJ2-2, is GAGVSQTPSNKVTEKGKYVELRCDPISGHTALYWYRQSLGQGPEFLIYFQGTGAADDSGLPNDRFFAVRPEGSVSTLKIQRTERGDSAVYLCASSQGGLAAGELFFGEGSRLTVL.

The chain uses TRBV15 and TRBJ1-6; D perhaps matches TRBD1 (5 bases). The CDR3 covers 17 residues. Deletions cut 4 bases from V and 9 bases from J, with 22 bases between. The germline V gene encodes CDR1 LNHNV and CDR2 YYDKDF (reference sequence). This CDR3 reads CATSNGRGGSRPSPLHF. In DNA, the CDR3 is TGTGCCACCAGCAACGGTCGGGGGGGTTCCAGGCCTTCACCCCTCCACTTT.

The rearrangement links TRBV19 to TRBJ1-1, with 8 bases matching TRBD1. Losses at the gene ends were 6 bases for V and 2 bases for J; bases not matched to a gene: 14. Germline lookup yields CDR1 LNHDA and CDR2 SQIVND (reference sequence). This CDR3 is 17 amino acids long. CDR3 amino acids: CASRETFRGPSNTEAFF. Here the CDR3 DNA reads TGTGCCAGTAGAGAAACCTTCAGGGGGCCTTCCAACACTGAAGCTTTCTTT.

This chain uses TRBV7-9 with TRBJ2-1, with 9 bases that match TRBD2. Per germline, CDR1 SEHNR and CDR2 FQNEAQ (reference sequence). The ends lost 6 bases at V and 0 bases at J; junction bases unmatched: 3. CDR3 length: 15 residues. This chain's CDR3 is CASSIAGASYNEQFF. The CDR3 DNA reads as TGTGCCAGCAGTATAGCGGGGGCCTCCTACAATGAGCAGTTCTTC.

The chain couples TRBV7-2 to TRBJ1-3; a weak D match, TRBD1 (5 bases). The V gene lost 3 bases and the J gene lost 1 base, with 13 bases spanning the gap. This CDR3 region has 16 residues. Germline V gives CDR1 SGHTA, CDR2 FQGNSA. As DNA, the CDR3 is TGTGCCAGCAGCTTGTCCCAGGGCATATCTGGAAACACCATATATTTT. This sequence encodes CASSLSQGISGNTIYF.

The rearrangement uses TRBV9 and TRBJ2-7; 11 bases align to TRBD2. The CDR3 extends over 14 amino acids. Germline V CDR1 and CDR2: SGDLS, YYNGEE. V lost 4 bases, J lost 6 bases, and 6 bases stayed unmatched. The CDR3 reads CASSPLAGVSEQYF. The CDR3 nucleotides read TGTGCCAGCAGCCCACTAGCGGGAGTAAGCGAGCAGTACTTC.

This chain joins TRBV28 and TRBJ1-2; perhaps TRBD1 as D (5 bases). Trimming took 6 bases from V and 3 from J, leaving 14 bases between them. From germline, CDR1 is MDHEN and CDR2 SYDVKM. The CDR3 spans 14 residues. The CDR3 protein is CASRATQGYYGYTF. The DNA for the CDR3 is TGTGCCAGCAGGGCTACGCAGGGCTACTATGGCTACACCTTC.

V and J are TRBV11-3 and TRBJ2-1, with TRBD2 identical over 7 bases. The CDR3 sequence is 16 residues long. From germline, CDR1 is SGHNT and CDR2 YENEEA. J gave up 0 bases and V 1 base, and 3 bases lay outside the gene matches. The CDR3 sequence: CASSLGASGSYNEQFF. In DNA, the CDR3 is TGTGCCAGCAGCTTAGGGGCTAGCGGCTCCTACAATGAGCAGTTCTTC.

V and J are TRBV7-2 and TRBJ1-5, with a weak D call TRBD1 (6 bases). Germline V gene lookup returns CDR1 SGHTA and CDR2 FQGNSA. The CDR3 has 13 amino acids. V lost 9 bases and J lost 4, with 13 bases in between. CDR3 in amino acids: CASGQNHNQPQHF. The CDR3 DNA reads as TGTGCCAGTGGACAGAACCATAATCAGCCCCAGCATTTT.

J is TRBJ1-3 and V is TRBV28, with D possibly matching TRBD1 (5 bases). V lost 7 bases and J lost 0, with 25 bases in between. Germline V gene lookup returns CDR1 MDHEN and CDR2 SYDVKM. This CDR3 is 19 amino acids long. Here the CDR3 DNA reads TGTGCCAGCACTCCGGGGGGACCTTCCCCCAGGTACTCTGGAAACACCATATATTTT. Residues: CASTPGGPSPRYSGNTIYF.

The CDR3 sequence: CASSFAGSSYEQYF. The CDR3 DNA sequence: TGTGCCAGCAGCTTTGCGGGGAGCTCCTACGAGCAGTACTTC. The chain links TRBV11-2 to TRBJ2-7; TRBD2 is a possible D gene (6 bases). V was clipped by 3 bases and J by 0 bases, with 9 bases between them. CDR1 SGHAT and CDR2 FQNNGV come from the germline V gene. This CDR3 comprises 14 residues.